The 5 T cell receptor beta chains below all came from one sample that was sequenced in a study of T cell repertoires in cytomegalovirus infection. TCRdb re-derived calls from the reads in MiXCR, one entry per CDR3 protein. In the table there are around 260,000 distinct CDR3 sequences, over 20% of which are singletons. Specimen: PBMCs. All receptors derive from a human donor in good health (CMV status not recorded). Some clones in this sample may be carry-over from other donors' samples.

The chain carries TRBV9 and TRBJ1-2; no firm D call. The CDR3 has 15 amino acids. Germline-derived CDR1 and CDR2 are SGDLS and YYNGEE. V lost 4 bases and J 5 bases, leaving 18 bases between the germline ends. The CDR3 bases are TGTGCCAGCAGCCCTCCCCGACACCGAATGTATGGCTACACCTTC. Its translation: CASSPPRHRMYGYTF.

J is TRBJ2-1 and V is TRBV2; possibly TRBD2 for D (6 bases). CDR1 is SNHLY and CDR2 is FYNNEI in the germline V gene. This CDR3 is 15 amino acids long. The germline V and J ends were trimmed by 1 base and 6 bases, with 13 bases remaining between them. The CDR3 DNA reads TGTGCCAGCAGTGAAGGCGGGATACCCCTCAATGAGCAGTTCTTC. Protein product: CASSEGGIPLNEQFF.

This clonotype has more than one count but fewer than ten. The V call is TRBV6-1, the J call TRBJ2-5, with 8 nucleotides matching TRBD2. Germline trimming cut 5 bases from V and 2 bases from J; bases unmatched to any gene: 7. The CDR3 sequence is 15 residues long. The germline gives CDR1 MNHNS, CDR2 SASEGT. The CDR3 DNA is TGTGCCAGCAGTCGCAGCGGGGGACCTCAAGAGACCCAGTACTTC. Translated, it gives CASSRSGGPQETQYF.

The chain has TRBV7-2 and TRBJ1-5; D gene uncertain. Germline-derived CDR1 and CDR2 are SGHTA and FQGNSA. The CDR3 is 15 amino acids. V lost 1 base to trimming and J lost 7 bases, with 14 bases between them. The CDR3 sequence: CASSLVSRGRQPQHF. In DNA, the CDR3 is TGTGCCAGCAGCTTAGTCAGTCGGGGTAGACAGCCCCAGCATTTT.

As for this clonotype: A much larger clonotype is one base distant, so this may be a read error. The J gene is TRBJ1-5, the V gene TRBV7-2, with D perhaps TRBD1 (5 bases). CDR1 and CDR2 (germline): SGHTA, FQGNSA. The CDR3 loop spans 13 amino acids. V was shortened by 7 bases and J by 4 bases, with 11 bases between the two germline ends. DNA for the CDR3: TGTGCCAGCAATGGACAAGATAATCAGCCCCAGCATTTT. Amino acid sequence: CASNGQDNQPQHF.